The 2 T cell receptor beta chains below all came from one sample that was sequenced in a study of beta chain features in type 1 diabetes. What was sequenced were expressed TCRB transcripts, since all of the isolated RNA had been reverse transcribed. Only in-frame clones appear in the TCRdb table, and some are missing; sequencing was by immunoSEQ multiplex PCR. The table has 350,000 to 450,000 clones, approximately 15% seen once. Sequencing input: naive CD4+ T cells from blood. These receptors all stem from a young man in good health.

The V and J genes are TRBV29-1 and TRBJ1-4; TRBD1 is a possible D gene (5 bases). The CDR3 spans 15 residues. Per the germline V gene, CDR1 is SQVTM and CDR2 is ANQGSEA. The V and J ends lost 7 bases and 3 bases respectively, with 18 bases between them. Written as DNA, the CDR3 is TGCAGCGCAAAGACAGCGACTACCTCTAATGAAAAACTGTTTTTT. Protein sequence: CSAKTATTSNEKLFF.

This rearrangement joins TRBV7-9 to TRBJ2-3, with a weak D call TRBD2 (6 bases). Germline lookup yields CDR1 SEHNR and CDR2 FQNEAQ (reference sequence). The CDR3 has 12 residues. Trimming cost V 3 bases and J 15 bases, with 16 bases left between them. In DNA, the CDR3 is TGTGCCAGCAGCTTCGGCGGGGCCCTAGTTTATTTT. Translating it yields CASSFGGALVYF. Full variable domain (remainder filled in from reference TRBV7-9 and TRBJ2-3): DTGVSQNPRHKITKRGQNVTFRCDPISEHNRLYWYRQTLGQGPEFLTYFQNEAQLEKSRLLSDRFSAERPKGSFSTLEIQRTEQGDSAMYLCASSFGGALVYFGPGTRLTVL.